The present T cell receptor beta chain was sequenced within a study of blood T cell repertoires in COVID-19. Only in-frame clones appear in the TCRdb table, and some are missing; sequencing was by immunoSEQ multiplex PCR. In the table there are about 31,000 clones, more than 85% of which are singletons. The material sequenced was peripheral blood. The receptor's source is a man between 60 and 70 years old with acute or convalescent COVID-19.

The CDR3 is CASSPVGGYEQYV. In DNA, the CDR3 is TGCGCCAGCAGCCCCGTAGGAGGGTACGAGCAGTACGTC. The chain carries TRBV5-1 and TRBJ2-7; D is possibly TRBD2 (6 bases). The length of the CDR3 is 13 residues. Per the germline V gene, CDR1 is SGHRS and CDR2 is YFSETQ. V was clipped by 4 bases and J by 4 bases, with 12 bases between them.